This entry is about one T cell receptor (beta chain). The target antigen is unknown. The data originate from a study of T cell responses to AZD1222 COVID-19 vaccine. Overall study context: Second doses that came at about 4 or about 12 weeks were put together.

The V gene's germline CDR1 is LNHDA and CDR2 SQIVND (reference sequence). Trimming left V 1 base short and J 4 bases short, with 13 bases between. The CDR3 has 15 amino acids. Whole-study findings and limits: Mostly white British, mostly female donors; authors suggested clonal diversity may be underestimated.

TCRdb keeps only in-frame clones here, not all; method: immunoSEQ multiplex PCR. This sample yields around 100,000 clones, of which around 84% are seen a single time; approximately 1.3% belongs to the top ten. The sequenced sample was peripheral blood, obtained on day 0 of AZD1222 vaccination. The TCR sequence derives from an adult in good health. The chain combines TRBV19 with TRBJ2-5, with D unresolved. The CDR3 nucleotides read TGTGCCAGTAGTATAGGTCCCGTTTTGGGAGAGACCCAGTACTTC. Its translation: CASSIGPVLGETQYF.